This T cell receptor beta chain was recorded in a study of blood T cell repertoires in COVID-19. In the authors' methods: Amplification of reference gene primers was used by the study to estimate nucleated cell counts. TCRdb's copy holds only in-frame clones and misses some; the assay was immunoSEQ multiplex PCR. V and J calls and clone size come straight from that table; D and trimming were deduced from the DNA. The sample carries some 500,000 clones, 85% to 90% recorded once. Germline values: CDR1 MNHEY, CDR2 SVGAGI. Trimming left V 0 bases short and J 4 bases short, with 9 bases between. The CDR3 totals 14 residues. Patients in Seattle were enrolled during active infection, then followed longitudinally.

V and J are TRBV6-5 and TRBJ1-1, with a possible D match to TRBD1 (5 bases). The TCR comes from a woman aged 50 to 60 with COVID-19, enrolled during active disease. The sample comprised peripheral blood. In DNA form, the CDR3 reads TGTGCCAGCAGTTACTCCAGGGTGGGCACTGAAGCTTTCTTT. It encodes CASSYSRVGTEAFF.